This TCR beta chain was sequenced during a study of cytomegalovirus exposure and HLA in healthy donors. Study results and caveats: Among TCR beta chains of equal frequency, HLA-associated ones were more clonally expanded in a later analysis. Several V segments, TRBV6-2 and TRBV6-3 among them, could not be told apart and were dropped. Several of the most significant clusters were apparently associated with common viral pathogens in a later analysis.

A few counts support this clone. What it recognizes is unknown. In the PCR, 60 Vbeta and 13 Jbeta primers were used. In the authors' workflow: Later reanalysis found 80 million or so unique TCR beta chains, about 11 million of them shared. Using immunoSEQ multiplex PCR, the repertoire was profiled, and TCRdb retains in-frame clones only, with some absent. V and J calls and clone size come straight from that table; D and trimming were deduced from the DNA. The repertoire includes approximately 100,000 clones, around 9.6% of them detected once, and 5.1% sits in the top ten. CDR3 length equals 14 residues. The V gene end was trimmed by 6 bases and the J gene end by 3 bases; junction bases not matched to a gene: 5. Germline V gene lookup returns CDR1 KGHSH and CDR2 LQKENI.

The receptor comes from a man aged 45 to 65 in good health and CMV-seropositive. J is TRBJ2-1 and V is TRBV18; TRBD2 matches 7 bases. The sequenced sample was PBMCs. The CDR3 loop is CASSVREYYNEQFF. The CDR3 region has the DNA TGTGCCAGCTCGGTGCGGGAGTACTACAATGAGCAGTTCTTC.